These T cell receptor beta chains were read from a single sample in a study of blood T cell repertoires in COVID-19. TCRdb's copy holds only in-frame clones and misses some; the assay was immunoSEQ multiplex PCR. This sample has about 110,000 clones; around 83% occur once, and the top ten carry approximately 4.5%. Material for sequencing was peripheral blood. The source of these receptors is a man between 65 and 79 years old with acute or convalescent COVID-19. The CDR3 runs from the conserved cysteine through the conserved F or W. D genes are given only for firm matches. Not every row has a clone size; where given, it reads once, few, many or a size class.

D: .; J: TRBJ2-7; size: .; V: TRBV19; CDR3: CASSGGKTYEQYF; DNA: TGTGCCAGTAGCGGCGGGAAAACCTACGAGCAGTACTTC
D: TRBD2; J: TRBJ2-1; size: .; V: TRBV24-1; CDR3: CATSDSTTSRTEQFF; DNA: TGTGCCACCAGTGACTCGACGACTAGCCGGACTGAGCAGTTCTTC
D: .; J: TRBJ1-3; size: .; V: TRBV18; CDR3: CASSPSEGVGGNTIYF; DNA: TGTGCCAGCTCACCATCAGAAGGGGTCGGTGGAAACACCATATATTTT
D: TRBD2; J: TRBJ2-1; size: .; V: TRBV7-3; CDR3: CASSYSGGAFEQFF; DNA: TGTGCCAGCAGCTACAGCGGGGGGGCGTTTGAGCAGTTCTTC
D: TRBD1; J: TRBJ2-2; size: .; V: TRBV7-2; CDR3: CASSLGTGTGELFF; DNA: TGTGCCAGCAGCTTAGGGACAGGGACGGGGGAGCTGTTTTTT
D: TRBD2; J: TRBJ2-1; size: .; V: TRBV19; CDR3: CASTPLKSGVRHEQFF; DNA: TGTGCCAGTACCCCCCTGAAAAGCGGGGTTAGGCATGAGCAGTTCTTC
D: .; J: TRBJ1-2; size: .; V: TRBV28; CDR3: CASSVGAPGGYTF; DNA: TGTGCCAGCAGCGTGGGCGCCCCCGGTGGCTACACCTTC
D: TRBD1; J: TRBJ2-7; size: .; V: TRBV25-1; CDR3: CASIPAPGQGYEQYF; DNA: TGTGCCAGCATTCCCGCCCCGGGACAGGGGTACGAGCAGTACTTC
D: .; J: TRBJ1-1; size: .; V: TRBV18; CDR3: CASSRGGKDTEAFF; DNA: TGTGCCAGCTCACGGGGGGGTAAGGACACTGAAGCTTTCTTT
D: .; J: TRBJ1-3; size: .; V: TRBV19; CDR3: CASAGSTSGNTIYF; DNA: TGTGCCAGTGCCGGGTCTACATCTGGAAACACCATATATTTT
D: TRBD1; J: TRBJ1-1; size: .; V: TRBV18; CDR3: CASSPKSGQGWTEAFF; DNA: TGTGCCAGCTCACCAAAATCGGGACAGGGGTGGACTGAAGCTTTCTTT
D: TRBD2; J: TRBJ2-3; size: .; V: TRBV10-3; CDR3: CAISESSAGGPMGSTDTQYF; DNA: TGTGCCATCAGTGAGTCGTCAGCGGGGGGGCCGATGGGAAGCACAGATACGCAGTATTTT
D: TRBD2; J: TRBJ2-5; size: few; V: TRBV19; CDR3: CASSSRGLVQETQYF; DNA: TGTGCCAGTAGTAGCCGCGGACTAGTGCAAGAGACCCAGTACTTC
D: .; J: TRBJ1-1; size: .; V: TRBV18; CDR3: CASSYSGDTEAFF; DNA: TGTGCCAGCTCCTACTCGGGGGACACTGAAGCTTTCTTT
D: .; J: TRBJ2-3; size: .; V: TRBV5-1; CDR3: CASSPGQNTDTQYF; DNA: TGCGCCAGCAGCCCCGGACAGAACACAGATACGCAGTATTTT
D: TRBD1; J: TRBJ1-1; size: .; V: TRBV3-1/TRBV3-2; CDR3: CASSPLTGDTEAFF; DNA: TGTGCCAGCAGCCCCCTGACAGGGGACACTGAAGCTTTCTTT
D: TRBD1; J: TRBJ1-2; size: .; V: TRBV5-6; CDR3: CASGTGGDYGYTF; DNA: TGTGCCAGCGGGACAGGGGGAGACTATGGCTACACCTTC
D: .; J: TRBJ2-7; size: .; V: TRBV6-6; CDR3: CASSSQGGEQYF; DNA: TGTGCCAGCAGTTCCCAGGGGGGCGAGCAGTACTTC
D: .; J: TRBJ1-1; size: .; V: TRBV7-9; CDR3: CASSLGQENTEAFF; DNA: TGTGCCAGCAGCTTAGGACAGGAAAACACTGAAGCTTTCTTT
D: .; J: TRBJ2-7; size: .; V: TRBV11-1; CDR3: CASSSTGMYEQYF; DNA: TGTGCCAGCAGCTCTACAGGGATGTACGAGCAGTACTTC
D: TRBD1; J: TRBJ2-7; size: .; V: TRBV6-5; CDR3: CASSSTGSFYYEQYF; DNA: TGTGCCAGCAGTTCGACAGGGTCCTTCTACTACGAGCAGTACTTC
D: TRBD1; J: TRBJ2-5; size: once; V: TRBV5-6; CDR3: CASTQGAGETQYF; DNA: TGTGCCAGCACGCAGGGGGCCGGGGAGACCCAGTACTTC
D: TRBD1; J: TRBJ1-2; size: .; V: TRBV5-1; CDR3: CASSLEAGGEFGDGYTF; DNA: TGCGCCAGCAGCTTGGAGGCAGGGGGCGAGTTCGGCGATGGCTACACCTTC